The source of this T cell receptor (beta chain) is a study of OX40 agonist ivuxolimab in advanced cancers. This clone was seen a single time. Antigen: not known. Other DNA sequences within the sample encode an identical CDR3. General study points: Relative to CD4+ cells, CD8+ T cells on average had more expanded clones.

Deletions cut 3 bases from V and 6 bases from J, with 13 bases between. Looked up from germline, CDR1 is GTSNPN and CDR2 is SVGIG (reference sequence). The CDR3 has 13 amino acids. Sequenced by immunoSEQ multiplex PCR; TCRdb stores in-frame clones only, minus some. The sample has about 90,000 clones, roughly 90% seen once. The V and J genes are TRBV30 and TRBJ2-3; D is possibly TRBD2 (6 bases). Sample: CD4+ or CD8+ T cells sorted from blood, taken in a trial of the OX40 agonist ivuxolimab. This clonotype was obtained from an adult with an advanced solid tumor such as melanoma, head and neck, liver or kidney cancer. CDR3 nucleotide sequence: TGTGCCTGGAGGCGGGGTTCCACGGATACGCAGTATTTT. It translates to CAWRRGSTDTQYF.